Shown below are 25 T cell receptor beta chains from a single sample sequenced in a study of technical replicates of blood from a handful of donors. Using immunoSEQ multiplex PCR, the repertoire was profiled, and TCRdb retains in-frame clones only, with some absent. The sample contains tens of thousands of clones, around 90% of which appear only once. Source material: T cells isolated from PBMCs. The receptors derive from a human donor in good health.

The chain employs TRBV15 and TRBJ2-7, with 7 positions matching TRBD1. From germline, CDR1 is LNHNV and CDR2 YYDKDF (reference sequence). V trimming: 5 bases; J trimming: 6 bases; junction bases outside the gene matches: 13. The CDR3 contains 15 residues. Here the CDR3 reads CATSEDRAQFAEQYF. Here the CDR3 DNA reads TGTGCCACCAGCGAAGACAGGGCCCAATTCGCCGAGCAGTACTTC.

This sequence joins TRBV6-5 and TRBJ2-7, with 7 nucleotides matching TRBD2. The CDR3 consists of 16 residues. After removal of 0 bases from V and 6 bases from J, the junction contained 11 bases not matched to a gene. Per germline, CDR1 MNHEY and CDR2 SVGAGI. This CDR3 is CASSYSVGEGLFEQYF. Written as DNA, the CDR3 is TGTGCCAGCAGTTACTCTGTGGGGGAGGGCCTTTTCGAGCAGTACTTC.

V gene TRBV5-1 combines with J gene TRBJ2-2; D is undetermined. This CDR3 contains 13 residues. Germline values: CDR1 SGHRS, CDR2 YFSETQ. The V end was cut by 9 bases, the J end by 4 bases, with 13 bases between. CDR3 protein: CATPSGRTGELFF. The CDR3 region has the DNA TGCGCCACCCCGTCGGGTCGCACCGGGGAGCTGTTTTTT. The entire variable domain, with the rest obtained from reference TRBV5-1 and TRBJ2-2, is as follows: KAGVTQTPRYLIKTRGQQVTLSCSPISGHRSVSWYQQTPGQGLQFLFEYFSETQRNKGNFPGRFSGRQFSNSRSEMNVSTLELGDSALYLCATPSGRTGELFFGEGSRLTVL.

This rearrangement joins TRBV13 to TRBJ2-7; 9 bases map to TRBD2. V lost 5 bases and J lost 4; bases outside the gene matches: 9. In germline, CDR1 is PRHDT, CDR2 FYEKMQ (reference sequence). The CDR3 runs to 15 residues. CDR3 coding DNA: TGTGCCAGCAGCGCCGAGACTAGCGGTACTTACGAGCAGTACTTC. Its translation: CASSAETSGTYEQYF.

This rearrangement joins TRBV9 to TRBJ2-1; the match to TRBD2 covers 9 bases. The CDR3 contains 13 residues. Germline V gene lookup returns CDR1 SGDLS and CDR2 YYNGEE. Trimming took 4 bases from V and 9 from J; bases not matched to a gene: 5. The CDR3, as DNA: TGTGCCAGCAGCACCGGGACTAGCACTGAGCAGTTCTTC. Translated: CASSTGTSTEQFF.

The chain carries TRBV4-2 and TRBJ2-7, with TRBD2 matching 9 bases. V shed 2 bases and J 7 bases; nucleotides not matched to a gene: 15. CDR1 and CDR2 from the germline V gene are LGHNA and YNFKEQ. The CDR3 has 17 amino acids. The CDR3 loop reads CASSQPLMAGGPVEQYF. CDR3 nucleotide sequence: TGTGCCAGCAGCCAACCTCTGATGGCGGGAGGGCCGGTGGAGCAGTACTTC.

The chain has TRBV7-8 and TRBJ2-1; 14 bases match TRBD2. Losses at the gene ends were 6 bases for V and 3 bases for J; bases not matched to a gene: 7. CDR1 SGHVS and CDR2 FQNEAQ come from the germline V gene. The CDR3 loop spans 17 amino acids. For the CDR3, the DNA is TGTGCCAGCAGTTTGGGGACTAGCGGGAGCCTCTACAATGAGCAGTTCTTC. This sequence encodes CASSLGTSGSLYNEQFF.

V usage is TRBV5-6 and J usage is TRBJ2-7, with D hard to call. From germline, CDR1 is SGHDT and CDR2 YYEEEE. The CDR3 sequence is 14 residues long. V was cut by 2 bases and J by 0 bases, with 9 bases left in between. In DNA form, the CDR3 reads TGTGCCAGCAGCTTTAGCTCGGACTCCTACGAGCAGTACTTC. It translates to CASSFSSDSYEQYF. Full variable domain (outside the CDR3, taken from reference TRBV5-6 and TRBJ2-7): DAGVTQSPTHLIKTRGQQVTLRCSPKSGHDTVSWYQQALGQGPQFIFQYYEEEERQRGNFPDRFSGHQFPNYSSELNVNALLLGDSALYLCASSFSSDSYEQYFGPGTRLTVT.

The chain is built from TRBV5-6 and TRBJ1-1; D gene ambiguous. V lost 0 bases and J 2 bases, leaving 8 bases between the germline ends. CDR1 SGHDT and CDR2 YYEEEE come from the germline V gene. The CDR3 has 14 amino acids. DNA for the CDR3: TGTGCCAGCAGCTTGGGAGCGGAAAACACTGAAGCTTTCTTT. As protein: CASSLGAENTEAFF.

The chain carries TRBV4-3 and TRBJ1-5; possible D gene TRBD1, 6 bases. V shed 0 bases and J shed 4 bases, with 10 bases lying between them. This CDR3 spans 15 amino acids. Germline CDR1 reads LGHNA; CDR2 reads YSLEER. This chain's CDR3 is CASSQDITGNQPQHF. CDR3 DNA sequence: TGCGCCAGCAGCCAAGATATAACAGGGAATCAGCCCCAGCATTTT.

This chain uses TRBV13 with TRBJ2-3, with no clear D. CDR3 length: 15 residues. Trimming stripped 2 bases from V and 4 bases from J, with 13 bases between. Germline CDR1 reads PRHDT; CDR2 reads FYEKMQ (reference sequence). The CDR3 region is CASSLMSSQSDTQYF. CDR3 bases: TGTGCCAGCAGCTTAATGTCTAGTCAGTCAGATACGCAGTATTTT.

The chain is built from TRBV27 and TRBJ1-4, with 7 bases lining up with TRBD1. This CDR3 spans 14 amino acids. The ends lost 1 base at V and 6 bases at J; junction bases unmatched: 2. Germline assignment: CDR1 MNHEY and CDR2 SMNVEV (reference sequence). The CDR3 loop reads CASSLWQGDEKLFF. Here the CDR3 DNA reads TGTGCCAGCAGTTTATGGCAGGGGGATGAAAAACTGTTTTTT.

The V call is TRBV5-6, the J call TRBJ2-7, with TRBD2 as a possible D gene (5 bases). The CDR3 loop spans 15 amino acids. Germline V gene lookup returns CDR1 SGHDT and CDR2 YYEEEE. The V gene lost 0 bases and the J gene lost 2 bases, with 12 bases spanning the gap. The CDR3 DNA reads TGTGCCAGCAGCTTGGCGGCCCTAGCCCCCTACGAGCAGTACTTC. As protein: CASSLAALAPYEQYF. Complete variable domain (other parts from reference TRBV5-6 and TRBJ2-7): DAGVTQSPTHLIKTRGQQVTLRCSPKSGHDTVSWYQQALGQGPQFIFQYYEEEERQRGNFPDRFSGHQFPNYSSELNVNALLLGDSALYLCASSLAALAPYEQYFGPGTRLTVT.

The chain is built from TRBV18 and TRBJ2-5, with 8 bases that match TRBD1. The V gene's germline CDR1 is KGHSH and CDR2 LQKENI. The trim removed 4 bases at V and 5 bases at J, leaving 9 bases unmatched. The CDR3 sequence is 15 residues long. The CDR3 DNA is TGTGCCAGCTCACGGAATAAAGGACAGGGCGAGACCCAGTACTTC. Translating gives CASSRNKGQGETQYF.

This sequence joins TRBV20-1 and TRBJ2-1; TRBD1 is a possible D gene (6 bases). This CDR3 region has 11 residues. The germline CDR1 and CDR2 sequences are DFQATT and SNEGSKA (reference sequence). Deletions cut 5 bases from V and 8 bases from J, with 10 bases between. This chain's CDR3 is CSARRGHEQFF. The CDR3 DNA reads as TGCAGTGCTCGCAGGGGACATGAGCAGTTCTTC.

The chain recombines TRBV15 with TRBJ2-7; no clear D. V gave up 0 bases and J gave up 0 bases, with 9 bases separating them. This CDR3 is built from 15 residues. The germline CDR1 and CDR2 sequences are LNHNV and YYDKDF (reference sequence). In nucleotides, the CDR3 is TGTGCCACCAGCAGAGATTGGCAGAACTCCTACGAGCAGTACTTC. Translated, it gives CATSRDWQNSYEQYF.

The chain is built from TRBV4-1 and TRBJ1-1; D remains ambiguous. Trimming stripped 4 bases from V and 2 bases from J, with 11 bases between. The CDR3 is made up of 14 amino acids. Looked up from germline, CDR1 is MGHRA and CDR2 is YSYEKL. This CDR3 is CASSPPRGNTEAFF. The CDR3 region has the DNA TGCGCCAGCAGCCCGCCCCGGGGAAACACTGAAGCTTTCTTT.

J is TRBJ2-3 and V is TRBV4-1; weak D call: TRBD1 (5 bases). CDR3 length equals 16 residues. Germline V lookup: CDR1 MGHRA, CDR2 YSYEKL. V lost 1 base to trimming and J lost 0 bases, with 11 bases between them. The CDR3 DNA reads TGCGCCAGCAGCCAAGTAAGGGGCACTAGCACAGATACGCAGTATTTT. It yields the protein CASSQVRGTSTDTQYF.

V gene TRBV27 combines with J gene TRBJ1-1; no clear D gene. CDR1 MNHEY and CDR2 SMNVEV come from the germline V gene (reference sequence). This CDR3 is 13 amino acids long. V was cut by 0 bases and J by 11 bases, with 13 bases left in between. This CDR3 reads CASSLSRASEAFF. The CDR3 bases are TGTGCCAGCAGTTTATCGAGGGCCTCAGAGGCTTTCTTT.

Turning to this clone: Germline is not matched at one junction end, which may reflect a read error. The chain combines TRBV20-1 with TRBJ2-7, with TRBD1 matching 10 bases. The CDR3 loop spans 9 amino acids. The germline V gene encodes CDR1 DFQATT and CDR2 SNEGSKA (reference sequence). CDR3 sequence reads: CVLPGQGHF. DNA for the CDR3: TGCGTACTACCGGGACAGGGGCACTTC.

This clone showed up just once. This chain uses TRBV11-2 with TRBJ2-7, with D perhaps matching TRBD2 (5 bases). Trimming took off 1 base at V and 3 bases at J, with 10 bases between the two ends. Germline V gene lookup returns CDR1 SGHAT and CDR2 FQNNGV. This CDR3 spans 14 amino acids. As DNA, the CDR3 is TGTGCCAGCAGCTTAGGGGTGGCGGGCTACGAGCAGTACTTC. Translation: CASSLGVAGYEQYF.

The V gene is TRBV2, the J gene TRBJ2-3, with 9 bases identical to TRBD2. The CDR3 covers 16 residues. The ends lost 3 bases at V and 5 bases at J; junction bases unmatched: 9. CDR1 SNHLY and CDR2 FYNNEI come from the germline V gene. DNA for the CDR3: TGTGCCAGCAGTGATCGGCGGGAGGGCCCTCGAGATACGCAGTATTTT. Encoded protein: CASSDRREGPRDTQYF.

V and J are TRBV28 and TRBJ2-7, with TRBD2 matching 11 bases. V was clipped by 6 bases and J by 4 bases; unmatched bases: 11. In germline, CDR1 is MDHEN, CDR2 SYDVKM. The CDR3 has 16 residues. CDR3 region: CASSYTSGSVWYEQYF. In nucleotides, the CDR3 is TGTGCCAGCAGCTACACTAGCGGGAGTGTGTGGTACGAGCAGTACTTC.

CDR3 protein: CASIGPGQGAKQYF. Written as DNA, the CDR3 is TGTGCCAGCATTGGACCGGGACAGGGGGCCAAGCAGTACTTC. The chain links TRBV6-5 to TRBJ2-7; 12 bases line up with TRBD1. Trimming removed 7 bases from V and 8 bases from J; junction bases left unmatched: 9. The germline V gene has CDR1 MNHEY and CDR2 SVGAGI. The CDR3 extends over 14 amino acids.

The chain recombines TRBV6-1 with TRBJ1-2; the D is unclear. This CDR3 spans 11 amino acids. Germline V gene data show CDR1 as MNHNS and CDR2 as SASEGT. V lost 7 bases and J 4 bases, leaving 7 bases between the germline ends. The CDR3, as DNA: TGTGCCAGCATGCAGGTCTATGGCTACACCTTC. It encodes CASMQVYGYTF.